Each of the 2 T cell receptor beta chains below was sequenced from the same sample in a study of CD8+CD57+ T cells in acquired aplastic anemia (dated by TCRdb to the late 2010s). Sequencing took place on an Illumina HiSeq 2000. Profiling of TCR beta VDJ combinations and CDR3 sequences used genomic DNA as the template. The public reads were reanalyzed by TCRdb: fastp trimming at Q25, MiXCR alignment, in-frame beta chains only. Merged by CDR3 protein, the rows form single entries marked with the most common genes and DNA. The sample contains about 81,000 distinct CDR3 sequences, 40% to 50% of them found a single time. About 68% of the sample rests with the top ten. Sequenced input: sorted CD4+, CD8+, or CD8+CD57+ T cells (not recorded which) from PBMCs. These TCRs come from a human donor in good health, serving as a control.

Notes on this clonotype: A read error may be the cause here, since a much bigger clone is one base away. The chain has TRBV24-1 and TRBJ2-1, with D maybe TRBD1 (6 bases). V was shortened by 5 bases and J by 12 bases, with 22 bases between the two germline ends. The CDR3 is 15 amino acids. Germline-derived CDR1 and CDR2 are KGHDR and SFDVKD. CDR3 sequence: CATSGGGFPEGGQFF. DNA of the CDR3: TGTGCCACCAGTGGAGGGGGATTCCCTGAGGGTGGGCAGTTCTTC.

Many counts were recorded for this clonotype. CDR3 in DNA: TGTGCCAGTAGTATTCCGGGAGAGAGGGACTCAAGCACAGATACGCAGTATTTT. It codes for CASSIPGERDSSTDTQYF. J is TRBJ2-3 and V is TRBV19, with D possibly TRBD2 on 6 matching bases. Per the germline V gene, CDR1 is LNHDA and CDR2 is SQIVND (reference sequence). This CDR3 has 18 amino acids. Trimming removed 3 bases from V and 0 bases from J, with 19 bases in between.